A single sample is the source of the 7 T cell receptor beta chains below, sequenced in a study of T-cell reconstitution after alpha-beta-depleted transplantation in children. Preparing the TCRbeta library involved the use of unique molecular identifiers. TCRdb reanalysed the PCR reads using MiXCR and keeps one entry per CDR3 protein. The sample lists hundreds of thousands of distinct CDR3 sequences, about 15% occurring once. Sample: PBMCs, mostly from graft donor cells, taken 360 days after TCRalphabeta/CD19-depleted stem cell transplant. Receptors were obtained from a male patient aged 2 to 10 who had a stem cell transplant for acute lymphoblastic leukemia, so the T cells may come from the graft donor.

This clonotype has a handful of counts. This sequence joins TRBV9 and TRBJ2-7; D might be TRBD1 (5 bases). Trimming pared 0 bases from V and 1 base from J, leaving 8 bases between. This CDR3 has 14 amino acids. Germline V gene lookup returns CDR1 SGDLS and CDR2 YYNGEE. Here the CDR3 reads CASSVGGRSYEQYF. CDR3 sequence (DNA): TGTGCCAGCAGCGTAGGGGGCAGATCCTACGAGCAGTACTTC.

The chain carries TRBV20-1 and TRBJ2-3; D is perhaps TRBD2 (6 bases). CDR1 is DFQATT and CDR2 is SNEGSKA in the germline V gene (reference sequence). The CDR3 covers 15 residues. The V gene lost 0 bases and the J gene lost 1 base, with 11 bases spanning the gap. CDR3 region: CSARDGQRGTDTQYF. In DNA form, the CDR3 reads TGCAGTGCTAGAGATGGTCAGCGGGGCACAGATACGCAGTATTTT.

In its sample, this clonotype was seen once. The chain joins TRBV20-1 to TRBJ2-7; D is perhaps TRBD1 or TRBD2 (5 bases each). Trimming cost V 6 bases and J 2 bases, with 14 bases left between them. Germline loops: CDR1 DFQATT, CDR2 SNEGSKA (reference sequence). This CDR3 comprises 13 residues. The CDR3 DNA sequence: TGCAGTGCAGTTCCGGGACGGGCCTACGAGCAGTACTTC. It codes for CSAVPGRAYEQYF.

V is TRBV2 and J is TRBJ2-3; TRBD2 matches at 10 bases. The CDR3 spans 13 residues. V was pared by 8 bases and J by 5 bases, with 4 bases of the junction left unmatched. Germline CDR1 SNHLY, CDR2 FYNNEI. In DNA, the CDR3 is TGTGCCAGCCTAGCGGGGGCCGGAGATACGCAGTATTTT. Translation gives CASLAGAGDTQYF. The full variable domain, its missing parts supplied by reference TRBV2 and TRBJ2-3, is EPEVTQTPSHQVTQMGQEVILRCVPISNHLYFYWYRQILGQKVEFLVSFYNNEISEKSEIFDDQFSVERPDGSNFTLKIRSTKLEDSAMYFCASLAGAGDTQYFGPGTRLTVL.

This clonotype was seen a handful of times. This chain links TRBV5-5 with TRBJ1-1; D is ambiguous. V gave up 1 base and J gave up 4 bases, with 8 bases separating them. This CDR3 region has 13 residues. Germline V gene data show CDR1 as SGHKS and CDR2 as YYEKEE (reference sequence). As DNA, the CDR3 is TGTGCCAGCAGCTTGTTGGCTGGCACTGAAGCTTTCTTT. Translating it yields CASSLLAGTEAFF.

This clonotype was observed many times. The genes are TRBV20-1 and TRBJ2-1; 11 bases match TRBD2. Trimming at V came to 3 bases and at J to 5 bases, leaving 12 bases not matched to a gene. Germline V gene data show CDR1 as DFQATT and CDR2 as SNEGSKA (reference sequence). The CDR3 extends over 17 amino acids. DNA for the CDR3: TGCAGTGCTAGCCTTTCTAGCGGGGGGCCCAGGCACAATGAGCAGTTCTTC. This translates into CSASLSSGGPRHNEQFF.

In its sample, this clonotype was seen a few times. This rearrangement joins TRBV2 to TRBJ1-2; 11 bases align to TRBD1. Germline V gene data show CDR1 as SNHLY and CDR2 as FYNNEI. V lost 7 bases, J lost 8 bases, and 15 bases stayed unmatched. This CDR3 comprises 16 residues. The DNA for the CDR3 is TGTGCCAGCACCCGTTACCCAGGACAGGGGGCGAAAGGCTACACCTTC. It codes for CASTRYPGQGAKGYTF.